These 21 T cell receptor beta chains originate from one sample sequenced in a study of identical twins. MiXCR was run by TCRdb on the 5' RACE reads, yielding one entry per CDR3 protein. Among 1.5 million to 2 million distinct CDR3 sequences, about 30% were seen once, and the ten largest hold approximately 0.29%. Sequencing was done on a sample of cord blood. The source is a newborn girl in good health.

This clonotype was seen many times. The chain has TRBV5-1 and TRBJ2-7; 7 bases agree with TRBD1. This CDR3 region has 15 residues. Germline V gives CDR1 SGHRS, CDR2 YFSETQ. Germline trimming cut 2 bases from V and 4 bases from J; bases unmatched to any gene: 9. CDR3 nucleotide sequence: TGCGCCAGCAGCTTCTCGACAGGGAAGTCATACGAGCAGTACTTC. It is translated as CASSFSTGKSYEQYF. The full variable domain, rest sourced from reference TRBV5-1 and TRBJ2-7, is KAGVTQTPRYLIKTRGQQVTLSCSPISGHRSVSWYQQTPGQGLQFLFEYFSETQRNKGNFPGRFSGRQFSNSRSEMNVSTLELGDSALYLCASSFSTGKSYEQYFGPGTRLTVT.

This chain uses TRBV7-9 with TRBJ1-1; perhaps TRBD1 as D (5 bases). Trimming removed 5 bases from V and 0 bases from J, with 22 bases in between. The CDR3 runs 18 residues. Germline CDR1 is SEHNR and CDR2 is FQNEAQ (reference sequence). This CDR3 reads CASSPLYGWGYMNTEAFF. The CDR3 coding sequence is TGTGCCAGCAGCCCCCTGTATGGGTGGGGGTATATGAACACTGAAGCTTTCTTT.

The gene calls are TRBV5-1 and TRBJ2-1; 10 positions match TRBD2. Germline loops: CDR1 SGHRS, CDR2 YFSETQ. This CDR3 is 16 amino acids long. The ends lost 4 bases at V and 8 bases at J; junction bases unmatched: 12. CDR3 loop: CASSPHWLAGGHEQFF. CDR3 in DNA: TGCGCCAGCAGCCCCCATTGGTTAGCGGGGGGCCATGAGCAGTTCTTC.

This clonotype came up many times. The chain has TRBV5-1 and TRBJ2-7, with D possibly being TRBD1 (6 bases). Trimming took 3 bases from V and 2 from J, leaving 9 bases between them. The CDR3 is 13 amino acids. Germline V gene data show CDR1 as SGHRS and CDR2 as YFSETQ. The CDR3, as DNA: TGCGCCAGCAGCTGGGACAAAGCCTACGAGCAGTACTTC. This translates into CASSWDKAYEQYF.

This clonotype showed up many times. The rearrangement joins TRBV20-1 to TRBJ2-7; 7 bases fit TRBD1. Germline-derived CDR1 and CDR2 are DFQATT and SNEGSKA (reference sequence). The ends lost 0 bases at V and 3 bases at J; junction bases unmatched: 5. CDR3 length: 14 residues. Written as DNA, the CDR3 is TGCAGTGCTAGAGACCGGGACAGCCTCTACGAGCAGTACTTC. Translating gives CSARDRDSLYEQYF.

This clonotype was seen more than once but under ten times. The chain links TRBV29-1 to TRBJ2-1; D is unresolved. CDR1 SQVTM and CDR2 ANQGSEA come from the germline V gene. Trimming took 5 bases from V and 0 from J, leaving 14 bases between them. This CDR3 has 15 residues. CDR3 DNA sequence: TGCAGCGTTCCCCCCAGGAGTAGCTCCTACAATGAGCAGTTCTTC. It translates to CSVPPRSSSYNEQFF.

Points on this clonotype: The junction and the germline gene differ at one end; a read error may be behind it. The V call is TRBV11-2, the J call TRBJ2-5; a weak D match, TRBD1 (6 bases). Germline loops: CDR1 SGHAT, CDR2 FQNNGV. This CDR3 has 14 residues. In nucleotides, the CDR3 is TGTGCCAGCAGCTCCATACAGGGCCAAGAGATCCAGTACTTC. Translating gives CASSSIQGQEIQYF.

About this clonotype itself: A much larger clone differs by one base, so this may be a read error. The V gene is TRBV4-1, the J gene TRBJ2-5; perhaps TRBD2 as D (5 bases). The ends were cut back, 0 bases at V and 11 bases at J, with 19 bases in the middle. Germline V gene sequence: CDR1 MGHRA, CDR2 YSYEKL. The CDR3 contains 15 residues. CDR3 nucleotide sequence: TGCGCCAGCAGCCAAGAAGCGGTTTCGGGGTTTGAGCAGTACTTC. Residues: CASSQEAVSGFEQYF.

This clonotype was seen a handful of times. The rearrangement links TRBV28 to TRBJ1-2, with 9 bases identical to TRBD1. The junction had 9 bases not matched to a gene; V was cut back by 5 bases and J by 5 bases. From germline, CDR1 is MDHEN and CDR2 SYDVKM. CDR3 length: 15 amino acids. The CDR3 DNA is TGTGCCAGCAGTCCCGGGACAGGGATTCGGTATGGCTACACCTTC. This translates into CASSPGTGIRYGYTF.

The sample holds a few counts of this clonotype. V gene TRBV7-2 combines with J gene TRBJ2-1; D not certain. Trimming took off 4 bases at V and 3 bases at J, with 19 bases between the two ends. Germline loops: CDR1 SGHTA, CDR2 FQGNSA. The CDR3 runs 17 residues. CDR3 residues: CASSSIIPQDLYNEQFF. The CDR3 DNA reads TGTGCCAGCAGCTCCATCATTCCCCAGGACCTCTACAATGAGCAGTTCTTC. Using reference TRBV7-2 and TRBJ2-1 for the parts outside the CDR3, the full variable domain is GAGVSQSPSNKVTEKGKDVELRCDPISGHTALYWYRQSLGQGLEFLIYFQGNSAPDKSGLPSDRFSAERTGGSVSTLTIQRTQQEDSAVYLCASSSIIPQDLYNEQFFGPGTRLTVL.

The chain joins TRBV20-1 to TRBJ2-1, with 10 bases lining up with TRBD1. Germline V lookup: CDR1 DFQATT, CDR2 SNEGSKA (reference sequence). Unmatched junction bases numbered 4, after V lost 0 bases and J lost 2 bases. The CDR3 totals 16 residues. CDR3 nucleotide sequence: TGCAGTGCTAGAGATTTGGGACAGGGGACCTACAATGAGCAGTTCTTC. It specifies CSARDLGQGTYNEQFF.

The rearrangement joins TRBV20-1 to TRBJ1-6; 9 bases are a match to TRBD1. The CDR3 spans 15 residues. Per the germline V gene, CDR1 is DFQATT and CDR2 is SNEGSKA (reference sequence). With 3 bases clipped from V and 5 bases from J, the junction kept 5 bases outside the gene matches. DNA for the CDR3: TGCAGTGCTAGCGATACAGGGGGCCATAATTCACCCCTCCACTTT. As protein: CSASDTGGHNSPLHF.

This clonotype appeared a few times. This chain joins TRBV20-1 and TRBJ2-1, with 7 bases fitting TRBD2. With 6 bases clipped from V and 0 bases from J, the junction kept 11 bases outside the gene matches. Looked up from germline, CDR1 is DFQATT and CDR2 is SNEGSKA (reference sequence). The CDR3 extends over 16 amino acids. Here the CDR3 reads CSAQALARNSYNEQFF. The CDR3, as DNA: TGCAGTGCCCAGGCACTAGCGAGAAACTCCTACAATGAGCAGTTCTTC.

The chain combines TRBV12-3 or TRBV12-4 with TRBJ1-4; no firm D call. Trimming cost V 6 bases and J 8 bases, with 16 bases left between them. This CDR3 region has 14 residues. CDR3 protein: CASSARHGGEKLFF. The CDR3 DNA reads TGTGCCAGCAGCGCCCGACACGGAGGAGAAAAACTGTTTTTT.

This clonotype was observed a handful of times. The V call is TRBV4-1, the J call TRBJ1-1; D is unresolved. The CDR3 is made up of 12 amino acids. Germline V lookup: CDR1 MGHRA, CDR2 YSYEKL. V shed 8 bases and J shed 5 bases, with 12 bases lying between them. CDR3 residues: CASGGRGTEAFF. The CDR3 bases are TGCGCCAGCGGAGGGAGAGGAACTGAAGCTTTCTTT.

CDR3 sequence reads: CASSFDRGRYEETQYF. CDR3 DNA sequence: TGCGCCAGCAGCTTCGACAGGGGGCGTTACGAGGAGACCCAGTACTTC. The chain carries TRBV5-1 and TRBJ2-5, with 10 nucleotides matching TRBD1. After removal of 2 bases from V and 5 bases from J, the junction contained 9 bases not matched to a gene. Germline lookup yields CDR1 SGHRS and CDR2 YFSETQ. The CDR3 runs 16 residues.

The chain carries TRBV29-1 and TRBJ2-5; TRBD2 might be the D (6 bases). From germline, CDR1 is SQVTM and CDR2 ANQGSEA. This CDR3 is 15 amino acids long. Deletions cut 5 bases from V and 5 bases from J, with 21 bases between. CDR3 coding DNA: TGCAGCGTTCTCCCCGCGGGACGAAGGTGGGAGACCCAGTACTTC. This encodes CSVLPAGRRWETQYF.

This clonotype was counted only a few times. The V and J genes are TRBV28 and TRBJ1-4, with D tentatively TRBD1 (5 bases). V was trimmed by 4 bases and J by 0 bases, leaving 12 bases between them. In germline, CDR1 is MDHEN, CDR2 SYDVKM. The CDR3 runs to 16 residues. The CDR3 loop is CASSSPQGATNEKLFF. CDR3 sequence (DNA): TGTGCCAGCAGTTCGCCTCAGGGTGCAACTAATGAAAAACTGTTTTTT.

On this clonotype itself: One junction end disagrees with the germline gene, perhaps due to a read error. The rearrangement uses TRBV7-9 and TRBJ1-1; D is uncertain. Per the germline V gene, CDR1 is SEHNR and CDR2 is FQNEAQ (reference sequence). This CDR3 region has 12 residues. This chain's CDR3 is CSSSLGGFEAFF. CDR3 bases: TGTTCCAGCAGCTTAGGTGGTTTTGAAGCTTTCTTT.

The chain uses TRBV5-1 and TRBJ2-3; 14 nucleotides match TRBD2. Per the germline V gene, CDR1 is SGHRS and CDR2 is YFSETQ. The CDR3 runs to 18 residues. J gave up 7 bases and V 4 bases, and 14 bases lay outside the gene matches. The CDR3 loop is CASSPTRTGTSGRNTQYF. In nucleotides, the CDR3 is TGCGCCAGCAGCCCCACACGAACCGGGACTAGCGGGAGAAATACGCAGTATTTT. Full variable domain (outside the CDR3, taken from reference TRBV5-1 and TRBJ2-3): KAGVTQTPRYLIKTRGQQVTLSCSPISGHRSVSWYQQTPGQGLQFLFEYFSETQRNKGNFPGRFSGRQFSNSRSEMNVSTLELGDSALYLCASSPTRTGTSGRNTQYFGPGTRLTVL.

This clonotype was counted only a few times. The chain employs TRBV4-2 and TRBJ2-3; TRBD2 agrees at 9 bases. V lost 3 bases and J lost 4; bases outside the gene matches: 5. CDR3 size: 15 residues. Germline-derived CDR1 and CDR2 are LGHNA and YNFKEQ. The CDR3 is CASSQSSGAPDTQYF. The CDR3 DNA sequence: TGTGCCAGCAGCCAGTCTAGCGGGGCGCCAGATACGCAGTATTTT.